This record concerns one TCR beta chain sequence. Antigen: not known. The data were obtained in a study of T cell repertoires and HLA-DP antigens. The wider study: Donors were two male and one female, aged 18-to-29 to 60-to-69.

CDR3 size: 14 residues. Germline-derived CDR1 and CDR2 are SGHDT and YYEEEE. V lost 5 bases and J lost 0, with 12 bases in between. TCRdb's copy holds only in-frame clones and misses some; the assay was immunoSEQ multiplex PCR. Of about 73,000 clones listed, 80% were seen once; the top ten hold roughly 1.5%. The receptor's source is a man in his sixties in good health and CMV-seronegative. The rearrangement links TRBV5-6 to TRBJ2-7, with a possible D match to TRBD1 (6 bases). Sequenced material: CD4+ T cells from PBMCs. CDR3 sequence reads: CASRRLDSSYEQYF. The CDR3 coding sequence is TGTGCCAGCAGGAGGTTGGACAGCTCCTACGAGCAGTACTTC.